These 8 T cell receptor beta chains share one sample of origin, sequenced in a study of T cell responses to AZD1222 COVID-19 vaccine. Measured with immunoSEQ multiplex PCR; TCRdb has only the in-frame clones, and not every one. This table holds approximately 100,000 clones, around 91% found once. Here the sequenced sample was peripheral blood, taken on day 0 of AZD1222 vaccination. All receptors come from an adult in good health.

This chain's CDR3 is CSVDGPWLGETQYF. DNA of the CDR3: TGCAGCGTTGATGGGCCGTGGCTCGGAGAGACCCAGTACTTC. The chain is built from TRBV29-1 and TRBJ2-5, with D hard to call. Deletions cut 3 bases from V and 4 bases from J, with 15 bases between. Germline loops: CDR1 SQVTM, CDR2 ANQGSEA. This CDR3 comprises 14 residues. The full variable domain, completed using reference TRBV29-1 and TRBJ2-5, is SAVISQKPSRDICQRGTSLTIQCQVDSQVTMMFWYRQQPGQSLTLIATANQGSEATYESGFVIDKFPISRPNLTFSTLTVSNMSPEDSSIYLCSVDGPWLGETQYFGPGTRLLVL.

The chain combines TRBV4-1 with TRBJ1-3; tentatively, D is TRBD1 (6 bases). The CDR3 is 15 residues long. Trimming took 6 bases from V and 4 from J, leaving 16 bases between them. Germline assignment: CDR1 MGHRA and CDR2 YSYEKL. The CDR3 nucleotides read TGCGCCAGCAGGGATGCCGGCAGGGGAGGAAACACCATATATTTT. Translation gives CASRDAGRGGNTIYF.

The chain joins TRBV9 to TRBJ1-2; D remains unclear. The CDR3 extends over 12 amino acids. The germline V and J ends were trimmed by 0 bases and 8 bases, with 8 bases remaining between them. Per germline, CDR1 SGDLS and CDR2 YYNGEE. CDR3 coding DNA: TGTGCCAGCAGCGTAGGTTCATACGGCTACACCTTC. Protein product: CASSVGSYGYTF.

The rearrangement links TRBV11-3 to TRBJ2-2; perhaps D is TRBD1 or TRBD2 (7 bases each). The CDR3 is 18 residues long. V shed 0 bases and J shed 0 bases, with 14 bases lying between them. CDR1 is SGHNT, CDR2 YENEEA, per germline. The CDR3 DNA is TGTGCCAGCAGCTTAGACCAGGGGGGGACCTCGAACACCGGGGAGCTGTTTTTT. The encoded protein is CASSLDQGGTSNTGELFF.

The chain combines TRBV7-2 with TRBJ2-1, with 12 bases aligning to TRBD2. V shed 6 bases, J shed 3 bases, and the junction held 6 bases outside the gene matches. The CDR3 length is 16 residues. The germline V gene encodes CDR1 SGHTA and CDR2 FQGNSA. The CDR3 sequence is CASRLGLAGSYNEQFF. The CDR3, as DNA: TGTGCCAGCAGACTAGGACTAGCGGGGAGCTACAATGAGCAGTTCTTC.

CDR3 bases: TGTGCCAGCAGCGTAGGGCAGTGGGAGACCCAGTACTTC. This gives the protein CASSVGQWETQYF. This chain connects TRBV9 to TRBJ2-5, with D unclear. The germline V gene has CDR1 SGDLS and CDR2 YYNGEE. This CDR3 contains 13 residues. Trimming took off 0 bases at V and 5 bases at J, with 8 bases between the two ends.

The V call is TRBV6-6, the J call TRBJ2-3; 9 nucleotides agree with TRBD2. The germline gives CDR1 MNHNY, CDR2 SVGAGI (reference sequence). Losses at the gene ends were 5 bases for V and 6 bases for J; bases not matched to a gene: 9. The CDR3 has 15 amino acids. CDR3 DNA: TGTGCCAGCAGTCAAGCGGGGGGCGAGGTGGATACGCAGTATTTT. This sequence encodes CASSQAGGEVDTQYF.

The CDR3 is CAWSGTGGSPLHF. The CDR3 DNA sequence: TGTGCCTGGTCCGGGACGGGCGGTTCACCCCTCCACTTT. J is TRBJ1-6 and V is TRBV30, with D possibly TRBD1 on 5 matching bases. This CDR3 has 13 amino acids. The germline V gene has CDR1 GTSNPN and CDR2 SVGIG (reference sequence). Trimming stripped 5 bases from V and 9 bases from J, with 14 bases between.